What follows are 18 T cell receptor beta chains derived from one specimen sequenced in a study of blood T cell repertoires in COVID-19. Assay used: immunoSEQ multiplex PCR; TCRdb lists only in-frame clones, some missing. Counted here are about 80,000 clones, under 90% occurring once; the ten biggest clones make up around 13%. The sequenced sample consisted of peripheral blood. These receptors were obtained from a human donor in a cohort sampled during active COVID-19.

CDR3 in amino acids: CASSLEGHGNQPQHF. The CDR3 DNA follows: TGCGCCAGCAGCTTGGAGGGACACGGTAATCAGCCCCAGCATTTT. The chain couples TRBV5-1 to TRBJ1-5; the D gene is possibly TRBD1 (6 bases). V was trimmed by 0 bases and J by 4 bases, leaving 11 bases between them. The CDR3 contains 15 residues. Germline V lookup: CDR1 SGHRS, CDR2 YFSETQ. Full variable domain (remainder filled in from reference TRBV5-1 and TRBJ1-5): KAGVTQTPRYLIKTRGQQVTLSCSPISGHRSVSWYQQTPGQGLQFLFEYFSETQRNKGNFPGRFSGRQFSNSRSEMNVSTLELGDSALYLCASSLEGHGNQPQHFGDGTRLSIL.

The J gene is TRBJ2-7, the V gene TRBV5-1, with 7 bases matching TRBD1. Germline V gene data show CDR1 as SGHRS and CDR2 as YFSETQ. The V and J ends lost 4 bases and 2 bases, in that order; junction bases with no gene match: 6. This CDR3 is 14 amino acids long. This chain's CDR3 is CASSTGDSPYEQYF. The DNA for the CDR3 is TGCGCCAGCAGCACCGGGGACAGTCCCTACGAGCAGTACTTC.

This clone was picked up one time. The J gene is TRBJ2-7, the V gene TRBV5-1; D perhaps matches TRBD2 (5 bases). Between the trimmed V and J ends, which lost 0 bases and 1 base, there was a span of 11 bases. Germline assignment: CDR1 SGHRS and CDR2 YFSETQ. The CDR3 totals 15 residues. CDR3 residues: CASSLDPGRSYEQYF. The CDR3 DNA reads as TGCGCCAGCAGCTTGGATCCGGGAAGGTCCTACGAGCAGTACTTC.

The V call is TRBV5-1, the J call TRBJ2-1; D remains unclear. Per the germline V gene, CDR1 is SGHRS and CDR2 is YFSETQ. The CDR3 extends over 14 amino acids. Between the trimmed V and J ends, which lost 4 bases and 8 bases, there was a span of 16 bases. For the CDR3, the DNA is TGCGCCAGCAGCGCGGAAGTAGCTACGGATGAGCAGTTCTTC. Its translation: CASSAEVATDEQFF.

V is TRBV2 and J is TRBJ2-3; 10 positions match TRBD2. Trimming cost V 5 bases and J 0 bases; bases outside gene matches: 8. Germline V gene sequence: CDR1 SNHLY, CDR2 FYNNEI. The CDR3 is made up of 17 amino acids. CDR3 residues: CASSRWTSGSSTDTQYF. Here the CDR3 DNA reads TGTGCCAGCAGTCGTTGGACTAGCGGCTCTAGCACAGATACGCAGTATTTT.

This chain connects TRBV19 to TRBJ1-5, with 11 positions matching TRBD1. This CDR3 has 16 residues. J was trimmed by 7 bases and V by 0 bases; bases with no gene match: 5. Germline V CDR1 and CDR2: LNHDA, SQIVND (reference sequence). CDR3 sequence (DNA): TGTGCCAGTAGTATAGAGATGGGACAGGGGGACCAGCCCCAGCATTTT. This sequence encodes CASSIEMGQGDQPQHF.

J is TRBJ2-1 and V is TRBV4-1; 7 nucleotides align to TRBD2. The CDR3 totals 16 residues. Germline V gene sequence: CDR1 MGHRA, CDR2 YSYEKL. V shed 0 bases and J 1 base; nucleotides not matched to a gene: 3. DNA for the CDR3: TGCGCCAGCAGCCAAGACAGAGCGGGGTCCTACAATGAGCAGTTCTTC. This encodes CASSQDRAGSYNEQFF.

The gene calls are TRBV3-1 (or the pseudogene TRBV3-2) and TRBJ1-1, with a weak D call TRBD1 (6 bases). Germline V lookup: CDR1 LGHDT, CDR2 YNNKEL (reference sequence). Trimming removed 1 base from V and 8 bases from J, with 20 bases in between. This CDR3 is 16 amino acids long. The CDR3 sequence: CASSQVVQTGAREAFF. CDR3 in DNA: TGTGCCAGCAGCCAAGTGGTCCAGACAGGCGCTAGAGAAGCTTTCTTT.

In this sample, this clone turned up once. The chain links TRBV20-1 to TRBJ2-5; no reliable D call. This CDR3 comprises 10 residues. Germline V gives CDR1 DFQATT, CDR2 SNEGSKA (reference sequence). V lost 5 bases and J 4 bases, leaving 5 bases between the germline ends. The CDR3 loop reads CSAPLETQYF. For the CDR3, the DNA is TGCAGTGCTCCCCTAGAGACCCAGTACTTC.

V usage is TRBV7-2 and J usage is TRBJ2-1; 9 nucleotides align to TRBD1. Trimming cost V 5 bases and J 5 bases; bases outside gene matches: 7. The CDR3 sequence is 15 residues long. Germline CDR1 and CDR2: SGHTA and FQGNSA. CDR3 amino acids: CASSRPGQGNNEQFF. Here the CDR3 DNA reads TGTGCCAGCAGCAGGCCGGGACAGGGAAACAATGAGCAGTTCTTC.

The CDR3 here is CASSMTGVYTEAFF. The CDR3, as DNA: TGTGCCAGTAGTATGACAGGGGTGTACACTGAAGCTTTCTTT. This rearrangement joins TRBV19 to TRBJ1-1; 8 nucleotides agree with TRBD1. Looked up from germline, CDR1 is LNHDA and CDR2 is SQIVND (reference sequence). The CDR3 has 14 residues. J lost 3 bases, V lost 3 bases, and 3 bases had no gene match.

This clone has more than one count but fewer than ten. V gene TRBV5-1 combines with J gene TRBJ2-7, with D perhaps TRBD2 (5 bases). V lost 4 bases to trimming and J lost 3 bases, with 17 bases between them. CDR3 length: 15 residues. CDR1 is SGHRS and CDR2 is YFSETQ in the germline V gene. For the CDR3, the DNA is TGCGCCAGCAGCCGAACCGGGAATAGAAACTACGAGCAGTACTTC. This sequence encodes CASSRTGNRNYEQYF.

V is TRBV24-1 and J is TRBJ2-2; TRBD2 matches 13 bases. The CDR3 loop spans 19 amino acids. V dropped 4 bases and J dropped 0; count of bases not matched to a gene: 7. The germline gives CDR1 KGHDR, CDR2 SFDVKD. CDR3 nucleotide sequence: TGTGCCACCAGTGACCCAGGACTAGCGGGGGAATCGAACACCGGGGAGCTGTTTTTT. Its translation: CATSDPGLAGESNTGELFF.

The rearrangement links TRBV13 to TRBJ2-7; TRBD1 matches at 7 bases. The germline V gene has CDR1 PRHDT and CDR2 FYEKMQ (reference sequence). The V gene end was trimmed by 5 bases and the J gene end by 2 bases; junction bases not matched to a gene: 6. The CDR3 has 14 amino acids. CDR3 protein: CASSQRQGAYEQYF. The DNA for the CDR3 is TGTGCCAGCAGCCAAAGACAGGGTGCCTACGAGCAGTACTTC. Together with reference TRBV13 and TRBJ2-7, the CDR3 gives the full variable domain: AAGVIQSPRHLIKEKRETATLKCYPIPRHDTVYWYQQGPGQDPQFLISFYEKMQSDKGSIPDRFSAQQFSDYHSELNMSSLELGDSALYFCASSQRQGAYEQYFGPGTRLTVT.

CDR3 region: CASSDGGNQPQHF. CDR3 nucleotide sequence: TGTGCCAGCAGCGACGGGGGCAATCAGCCCCAGCATTTT. The chain carries TRBV9 and TRBJ1-5, with D unresolved. Germline CDR1 is SGDLS and CDR2 is YYNGEE. The CDR3 length is 13 residues. V lost 3 bases to trimming and J lost 2 bases, with 6 bases between them.

The J gene is TRBJ2-3, the V gene TRBV7-8; the D is unclear. With 0 bases removed from V and 0 bases from J, the gap between germline ends came to 7 bases. The CDR3 consists of 15 residues. From germline, CDR1 is SGHVS and CDR2 FQNEAQ. The CDR3 DNA reads TGTGCCAGCAGCTTAGCGCGCTCTAGCACAGATACGCAGTATTTT. The encoded protein is CASSLARSSTDTQYF.

The gene calls are TRBV3-1 (or the pseudogene TRBV3-2) and TRBJ2-3; TRBD2 matches at 9 bases. The V gene's germline CDR1 is LGHDT and CDR2 YNNKEL (reference sequence). The CDR3 runs to 15 residues. The ends lost 0 bases at V and 9 bases at J; junction bases unmatched: 7. DNA for the CDR3: TGTGCCAGCAGCCAAGACTCGCGGGGGGGCGCAACGCAGTATTTT. This encodes CASSQDSRGGATQYF.

The rearrangement joins TRBV5-4 to TRBJ2-4; the match to TRBD1 covers 11 bases. The CDR3 consists of 16 residues. Germline CDR1 SGHNT, CDR2 YYREEE (reference sequence). With 4 bases clipped from V and 2 bases from J, the junction kept 5 bases outside the gene matches. CDR3 DNA sequence: TGTGCCAGCAGCCCCGGGACAGGGGGGTCCAAAAACATTCAGTACTTC. This translates into CASSPGTGGSKNIQYF. Together with reference TRBV5-4 and TRBJ2-4, the CDR3 gives the full variable domain: ETGVTQSPTHLIKTRGQQVTLRCSSQSGHNTVSWYQQALGQGPQFIFQYYREEENGRGNFPPRFSGLQFPNYSSELNVNALELDDSALYLCASSPGTGGSKNIQYFGAGTRLSVL.